The TCR beta chain under discussion was sequenced for a study of blood T cell repertoires in COVID-19. Study at large: PBMCs, B-cell-depleted T cells, or T cells provided the cDNA or gDNA that made up the material.

The CDR3 runs 13 residues. Germline CDR1 and CDR2: MNHEY and SVGAGI. Trimming cost V 6 bases and J 6 bases, with 9 bases left between them. Repertoires were generated with immunoSEQ multiplex PCR, while TCRdb's copy carries only in-frame clones and drops some. Of around 100,000 clones in the sample, about 83% were seen once. This clonotype was obtained from a human donor in a cohort sampled during active COVID-19. This rearrangement joins TRBV6-5 to TRBJ1-6; D is undetermined. The source material was peripheral blood. CDR3 DNA: TGTGCCAGCAGAGATAGCGGTAATTCACCCCTCCACTTT. Its protein is CASRDSGNSPLHF.